The rows below give T cell receptor beta chains drawn from one sample of a study of T cell responses to AZD1222 COVID-19 vaccine. Repertoires were generated with immunoSEQ multiplex PCR, while TCRdb's copy carries only in-frame clones and drops some. Counted here are roughly 120,000 clones, around 86% occurring once; the ten biggest clones make up approximately 1.3%. The source was peripheral blood, collected on day 0 of AZD1222 vaccination. The source of these receptors is an adult in good health. Each CDR3 is given with its conserved first and last residue. Each record gives: D gene, clone size, V gene, J gene, CDR3 protein, CDR3 DNA. A D gene is named only where the DNA matches it firmly. Part of the rows lack a size; the others show once, few, many or a class for expanded clones.

>NA|NA|TRBV4-1|TRBJ2-1
CASSQDRQGLYNEQFF
TGCGCCAGCAGCCAAGATCGGCAGGGCTTATACAATGAGCAGTTCTTC
>TRBD1|NA|TRBV27|TRBJ1-4
CASSRYRGANEKLFF
TGTGCCAGCAGTCGGTACAGGGGCGCTAATGAAAAACTGTTTTTT
>NA|NA|TRBV4-1|TRBJ1-1
CASRDLMNLEAFF
TGCGCCAGCAGGGACTTAATGAACCTGGAAGCTTTCTTT
>TRBD1|NA|TRBV30|TRBJ1-6
CAWSVRDRDSPLHF
TGTGCCTGGAGTGTACGGGACAGGGATTCACCCCTCCACTTT
>NA|few|TRBV19|TRBJ1-4
CASSTPNGEKLFF
TGTGCCAGTAGTACCCCCAACGGGGAAAAACTGTTTTTT
>NA|NA|TRBV10-3|TRBJ1-6
CAINTGNSPLHF
TGTGCCATCAACACAGGGAATTCACCCCTCCACTTT
>NA|NA|TRBV5-1|TRBJ2-6
CASWNSGANVLTF
TGCGCCAGCTGGAACTCTGGGGCCAACGTCCTGACTTTC
>NA|NA|TRBV18|TRBJ2-7
CASSPPGTTLSYEQYF
TGTGCCAGCTCACCCCCCGGGACAACCCTATCCTACGAGCAGTACTTC
>NA|NA|TRBV5-6|TRBJ2-2
CASSLAQTGELFF
TGTGCCAGCAGCTTGGCACAGACCGGGGAGCTGTTTTTT
>TRBD1|NA|TRBV6-5|TRBJ1-2
CASTRTGRNGYTF
TGTGCCAGCACCAGGACAGGGCGGAATGGCTACACCTTC
>NA|NA|TRBV3-1/TRBV3-2|TRBJ1-3
CASSPYSRGMAGNTIYF
TGTGCCAGCAGCCCATACAGTCGGGGTATGGCTGGAAACACCATATATTTT
>TRBD1|few|TRBV29-1|TRBJ1-5
CSVGQNQPQHF
TGCAGCGTGGGACAGAATCAGCCCCAGCATTTT
>TRBD1|once|TRBV5-4|TRBJ2-5
CASSPAGTGPETQYF
TGTGCCAGCAGCCCGGCAGGGACAGGCCCAGAGACCCAGTACTTC
>NA|NA|TRBV2|TRBJ1-1
CASSEGGGWGRNTEAFF
TGTGCCAGCAGTGAGGGGGGAGGATGGGGCCGGAACACTGAAGCTTTCTTT
>NA|few|TRBV13|TRBJ1-5
CASSLGGGNQPQHF
TGTGCCAGCAGCTTGGGGGGGGGCAATCAGCCCCAGCATTTT
>TRBD1|NA|TRBV6-4|TRBJ1-5
CASSDSMGGIRQGKFNQPQHF
TGTGCCAGCAGTGACTCGATGGGAGGCATCCGACAGGGGAAATTCAATCAGCCCCAGCATTTT
>NA|NA|TRBV13|TRBJ2-7
CASSLQGPSYEQYF
TGTGCCAGCAGCTTGCAAGGGCCCTCCTACGAGCAGTACTTC
>NA|NA|TRBV29-1|TRBJ2-2
CSVEVDGELFF
TGCAGCGTCGAGGTAGACGGGGAGCTGTTTTTT
>TRBD1|NA|TRBV7-2|TRBJ2-7
CASSDPWGTGDEQYF
TGTGCCAGCAGCGACCCCTGGGGGACAGGGGACGAGCAGTACTTC
>NA|NA|TRBV3-1/TRBV3-2|TRBJ2-1
CASTPASYNEQFF
TGTGCCAGCACCCCAGCATCGTACAATGAGCAGTTCTTC
>NA|NA|TRBV12-5|TRBJ2-5
CASGLPRETQYF
TGTGCTAGTGGTTTGCCCCGGGAGACCCAGTACTTC
>TRBD1|NA|TRBV19|TRBJ2-5
CASSFPGQGGETQYF
TGTGCCAGTAGTTTCCCGGGACAGGGGGGAGAGACCCAGTACTTC
>NA|NA|TRBV11-3|TRBJ1-1
CASSLYAFF
TGTGCCAGCAGCTTATATGCTTTCTTT
>TRBD1|NA|TRBV27|TRBJ1-1
CASKKTGRTEAFF
TGTGCCAGCAAGAAGACAGGGCGCACTGAAGCTTTCTTT
>TRBD2|NA|TRBV7-6|TRBJ2-3
CASSSGLAGGTDTQYF
TGTGCCAGCAGCTCCGGACTAGCGGGGGGCACAGATACGCAGTATTTT
>NA|few|TRBV18|TRBJ1-4
CASSGTGARDEKLFF
TGTGCCAGCTCAGGTACGGGGGCGCGTGATGAAAAACTGTTTTTT
>NA|NA|TRBV24-1|TRBJ2-5
CATSGGGRETQYF
TGTGCCACCAGTGGGGGCGGGCGGGAGACCCAGTACTTC
>NA|NA|TRBV25-1|TRBJ2-1
CASSGRGYYNEQFF
TGTGCCAGCAGCGGTCGGGGGTACTACAATGAGCAGTTCTTC
>TRBD2|NA|TRBV4-3|TRBJ2-7
CASSQVGGGALYEQYF
TGCGCCAGCAGCCAAGTAGGCGGGGGGGCTCTCTACGAGCAGTACTTC
>NA|NA|TRBV12-3/TRBV12-4|TRBJ1-5
CASSLTGTQPQHF
TGTGCCAGCAGTCTAACAGGGACTCAGCCCCAGCATTTT
>NA|NA|TRBV19|TRBJ2-3
CASNSPGRTDTQYF
TGTGCCAGTAACTCTCCGGGGCGCACAGATACGCAGTATTTT
>NA|NA|TRBV6-5|TRBJ2-7
CASSSPGQGNSYEQYF
TGTGCCAGCAGTTCCCCAGGGCAGGGGAACTCCTACGAGCAGTACTTC
>NA|few|TRBV5-1|TRBJ1-1
CASSLGSGTYTEAFF
TGCGCCAGCAGCTTGGGATCGGGGACATACACTGAAGCTTTCTTT
>TRBD1|NA|TRBV19|TRBJ1-2
CASSIGTGAAYGYTF
TGTGCCAGTAGTATCGGGACAGGGGCGGCCTATGGCTACACCTTC
>TRBD2|NA|TRBV4-2|TRBJ2-5
CASSQVSSGGRETQYF
TGTGCCAGCAGCCAAGTGTCTAGCGGGGGGAGGGAGACCCAGTACTTC
>NA|NA|TRBV7-7|TRBJ2-5
CASSLTRWEETQYF
TGTGCCAGCAGCTTAACTAGATGGGAAGAGACCCAGTACTTC
>NA|NA|TRBV5-6|TRBJ2-1
CASSPTRWGWNEQFF
TGTGCCAGCAGCCCTACTAGGTGGGGGTGGAATGAGCAGTTCTTC
>NA|once|TRBV4-2|TRBJ1-2
CASSQDAQNYGYTF
TGTGCCAGCAGCCAAGACGCGCAGAACTATGGCTACACCTTC
>NA|once|TRBV6-5|TRBJ2-7
CASSYSGGNEQYF
TGTGCCAGCAGTTACTCTGGGGGGAACGAGCAGTACTTC
>TRBD2|NA|TRBV11-2|TRBJ2-3
CASRLLAGGTDTQYF
TGTGCCAGCAGACTACTAGCGGGGGGCACAGATACGCAGTATTTT
>TRBD1|NA|TRBV11-2|TRBJ2-1
CASKRTGVDEQFF
TGTGCCAGCAAGAGGACAGGGGTCGATGAGCAGTTCTTC
>TRBD1|NA|TRBV19|TRBJ1-1
CASSIQGADTEAFF
TGTGCCAGTAGTATCCAGGGGGCAGACACTGAAGCTTTCTTT
>TRBD1|NA|TRBV5-1|TRBJ2-2
CASSLAIGRGRNTGELFF
TGCGCCAGCAGCTTGGCCATCGGAAGGGGGCGGAACACCGGGGAGCTGTTTTTT
>NA|NA|TRBV6-2/TRBV6-3|TRBJ2-7
CASSFLGRSEQYF
TGTGCCAGCAGTTTTCTGGGGAGGTCCGAGCAGTACTTC
>NA|few|TRBV7-9|TRBJ2-5
CASSLSQLVGSAQYF
TGTGCCAGCAGCTTAAGTCAGTTGGTAGGGAGTGCCCAGTACTTC
>TRBD1|NA|TRBV7-2|TRBJ1-2
CASSFGTGPLYGYTF
TGTGCCAGCAGCTTTGGGACAGGGCCGCTCTATGGCTACACCTTC
>TRBD1|NA|TRBV5-1|TRBJ2-5
CASRAGTGGQETQYF
TGCGCCAGCAGGGCCGGGACAGGGGGTCAAGAGACCCAGTACTTC
>NA|NA|TRBV6-1|TRBJ1-1
CASSEVGGGTEAFF
TGTGCCAGCAGTGAAGTCGGGGGCGGGACTGAAGCTTTCTTT
>NA|once|TRBV7-9|TRBJ2-7
CASSLSRYEQYF
TGTGCCAGCAGCCTCAGCCGGTACGAGCAGTACTTC
>NA|NA|TRBV7-9|TRBJ2-1
CASSSRIEVNEQFF
TGTGCCAGCAGCTCTCGGATCGAGGTCAATGAGCAGTTCTTC
>NA|NA|TRBV9|TRBJ1-6
CASSATTQGSNSPLHF
TGTGCCAGCAGCGCGACCACTCAGGGAAGCAATTCACCCCTCCACTTT
>NA|NA|TRBV2|TRBJ2-5
CASRGGPETQYF
TGTGCCAGCAGGGGGGGCCCTGAGACCCAGTACTTC
>TRBD1|NA|TRBV4-3|TRBJ1-4
CASSQNVNRGTNEKLFF
TGCGCCAGCAGCCAAAATGTCAACAGGGGGACTAATGAAAAACTGTTTTTT